The clone carrying this T cell receptor beta chain appeared a few times. Its matching antigen is unknown. When naive CD8 T cells were sorted, they were gated as CD8+CD4-CCR7+CD45RA+. TCRdb called the PCR reads again in MiXCR, with one record for every CDR3 protein. This sample yields about 640,000 distinct CDR3 sequences, of which just under 20% are seen a single time; 0.75% to 0.95% belongs to the top ten. This sample was taken from a study of molecular identifiers for immune sequencing clone quantification. Study results and limitations: For effector cells, clones above 20 RNA copies held over 97% of molecules; for naive cells, under 1%. Molecules of identical TCR sharing a barcode could underestimate highly expanded clone sizes.

The length of the CDR3 is 13 residues. The V end lost 6 bases, the J end lost 3 bases, and 8 bases lay between the germline ends. This sequence was found in a human donor in good health. Some libraries in this study had Jurkat cell RNA spiked in. J is TRBJ2-2 and V is TRBV12-3 or TRBV12-4, with D unresolved. The sample comprised naive CD8+ T cells from blood, with Jurkat cell RNA spiked in. As to subset: FACS-sorted CD8+CD4-CCR7+CD45RA+ naive T cells. For the CDR3, the DNA is TGTGCCAGCAGCGCCATGGACACCGGGGAGCTGTTTTTT. Amino acids: CASSAMDTGELFF.